This T cell receptor (beta chain) was sequenced during a study of OX40 agonist ivuxolimab in advanced cancers. Study context: Dose-escalation patients suffered from hepatocellular carcinoma, melanoma, renal cell or head and neck cancer.

The assay was immunoSEQ multiplex PCR, and TCRdb's table has in-frame clones only and misses some. This sample has under 65,000 clones; approximately 90% occur once, and the top ten carry around 12%. V was trimmed by 7 bases and J by 0 bases, leaving 13 bases between them. Germline loops: CDR1 MNHNS, CDR2 SASEGT. The CDR3 has 15 residues. As for this clone: Antigen unknown.

Study conclusions and caveats: Low levels of normalized T-cell clonal expansion also appeared in some nonresponders.

Sequenced here: CD4+ or CD8+ T cells sorted from blood, sampled in a trial of the OX40 agonist ivuxolimab. The source of this sequence is an adult with an advanced solid tumor such as melanoma, head and neck, liver or kidney cancer. The V call is TRBV6-1, the J call TRBJ1-3; the D is unclear. The CDR3 reads CASTKRWSSGNTIYF. CDR3 coding DNA: TGTGCCAGCACCAAAAGGTGGAGCTCTGGAAACACCATATATTTT.